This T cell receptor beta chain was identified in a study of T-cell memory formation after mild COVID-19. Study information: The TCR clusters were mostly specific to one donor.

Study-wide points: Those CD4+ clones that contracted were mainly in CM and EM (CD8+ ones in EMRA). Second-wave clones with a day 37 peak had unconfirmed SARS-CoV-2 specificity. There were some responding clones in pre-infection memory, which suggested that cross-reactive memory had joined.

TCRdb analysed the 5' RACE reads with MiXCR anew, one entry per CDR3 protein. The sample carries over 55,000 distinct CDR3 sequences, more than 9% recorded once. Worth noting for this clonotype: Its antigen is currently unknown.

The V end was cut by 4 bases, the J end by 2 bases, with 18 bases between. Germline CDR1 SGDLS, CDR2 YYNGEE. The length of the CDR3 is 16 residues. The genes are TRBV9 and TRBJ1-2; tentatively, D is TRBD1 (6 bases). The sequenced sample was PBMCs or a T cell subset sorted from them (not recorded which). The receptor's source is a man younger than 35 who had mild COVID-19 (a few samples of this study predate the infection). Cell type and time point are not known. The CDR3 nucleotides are TGTGCCAGCAGCCCCGGCAGGGGCAATCGAAACTATGGCTACACCTTC. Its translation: CASSPGRGNRNYGYTF.